The 25 T cell receptor beta chains reported below all come from one sample, sequenced in a study of blood T cell repertoires in COVID-19. Repertoires were generated with immunoSEQ multiplex PCR, while TCRdb's copy carries only in-frame clones and drops some. The data hold about 320,000 clones, with 80% to 90% observed a single time. The sequencing sample was made of peripheral blood. All receptors derive from a woman in her forties or fifties with acute or convalescent COVID-19.

This sequence joins TRBV7-2 and TRBJ1-2, with 10 bases matching TRBD1. The CDR3 runs to 16 residues. J lost 8 bases, V lost 2 bases, and 11 bases had no gene match. Germline lookup yields CDR1 SGHTA and CDR2 FQGNSA. DNA of the CDR3: TGTGCCAGCAGCTTATTTCTTGCCGGGACAGGGGCCGGCTACACCTTC. This codes for CASSLFLAGTGAGYTF.

V gene TRBV11-2 combines with J gene TRBJ2-1; D is possibly TRBD2 (6 bases). This CDR3 is built from 16 residues. V was pared by 1 base and J by 4 bases, with 14 bases between. CDR1 is SGHAT and CDR2 is FQNNGV in the germline V gene. The CDR3 loop is CASSLGGGSPYNEQFF. The CDR3 bases are TGTGCCAGCAGCTTAGGTGGAGGGTCCCCATACAATGAGCAGTTCTTC.

Of note for this clone: The same CDR3 arises from other DNA sequences in this sample as well. The chain links TRBV7-8 to TRBJ1-5, with 8 bases matching TRBD1. The CDR3 runs to 15 residues. Germline V gene data show CDR1 as SGHVS and CDR2 as FQNEAQ. Losses at the gene ends were 3 bases for V and 2 bases for J; bases not matched to a gene: 3. Written as DNA, the CDR3 is TGTGCCAGCAGCTTTGGGACAGGCGGCAATCAGCCCCAGCATTTT. Translating it yields CASSFGTGGNQPQHF.

In this sample, this clone turned up a few times. The rearrangement joins TRBV7-3 to TRBJ1-5; the D gene is possibly TRBD1 (5 bases). The V end lost 5 bases, the J end lost 5 bases, and 10 bases lay between the germline ends. Germline V gene lookup returns CDR1 SGHTA and CDR2 FQGTGA. The CDR3 consists of 13 residues. The CDR3 nucleotides read TGTGCCAGCAGCCGGACACCGGATCAGCCCCAGCATTTT. It specifies CASSRTPDQPQHF.

V and J are TRBV6-5 and TRBJ2-7, with D tentatively TRBD1 (5 bases). Trimming cost V 6 bases and J 3 bases, with 12 bases left between them. The germline V gene encodes CDR1 MNHEY and CDR2 SVGAGI. This CDR3 comprises 13 residues. As DNA, the CDR3 is TGTGCCAGCAGGAACACAGGAGTCTACGAGCAGTACGTC. As protein: CASRNTGVYEQYV.

The CDR3 protein is CASSQSRVDNYGYTF. The DNA of the CDR3 is TGCGCCAGCAGCCAATCAAGAGTAGATAACTATGGCTACACCTTC. The V and J genes are TRBV4-1 and TRBJ1-2; D gene ambiguous. This CDR3 has 15 residues. Germline V gene sequence: CDR1 MGHRA, CDR2 YSYEKL. Deletions cut 2 bases from V and 1 base from J, with 11 bases between.

The gene calls are TRBV5-1 and TRBJ2-7; the D gene is possibly TRBD2 (6 bases). The CDR3 is 14 amino acids. Germline assignment: CDR1 SGHRS and CDR2 YFSETQ. Trimming took 0 bases from V and 2 from J, leaving 9 bases between them. CDR3 nucleotide sequence: TGCGCCAGCAGCTTGGTTGGGGGGACCTACGAGCAGTACTTC. This codes for CASSLVGGTYEQYF. Full variable domain (rest looked up from reference TRBV5-1 and TRBJ2-7): KAGVTQTPRYLIKTRGQQVTLSCSPISGHRSVSWYQQTPGQGLQFLFEYFSETQRNKGNFPGRFSGRQFSNSRSEMNVSTLELGDSALYLCASSLVGGTYEQYFGPGTRLTVT.

Comments on this clone: The same CDR3 arises from other DNA sequences in this sample as well. CDR3 sequence reads: CASSPGTNYGYTF. CDR3 DNA: TGTGCCAGCTCACCTGGCACCAACTATGGCTACACCTTC. The V and J genes are TRBV18 and TRBJ1-2; D call uncertain. Germline V lookup: CDR1 KGHSH, CDR2 LQKENI. The V end lost 3 bases, the J end lost 2 bases, and 7 bases lay between the germline ends. This CDR3 has 13 residues.

This chain joins TRBV2 and TRBJ1-2; 9 bases are a match to TRBD1. From germline, CDR1 is SNHLY and CDR2 FYNNEI. The CDR3 sequence is 18 residues long. After removal of 7 bases from V and 3 bases from J, the junction contained 18 bases not matched to a gene. The CDR3 is CASNEPRGTGPLDYGYTF. The CDR3 region has the DNA TGTGCCAGCAACGAGCCAAGGGGGACAGGGCCCCTTGACTATGGCTACACCTTC.

Note on this clone: Other DNA sequences in this sample translate to the same CDR3. This chain links TRBV19 with TRBJ2-7; the D gene is possibly TRBD2 (6 bases). Looked up from germline, CDR1 is LNHDA and CDR2 is SQIVND (reference sequence). V lost 5 bases and J lost 12, with 17 bases in between. This CDR3 spans 12 amino acids. CDR3 loop: CASSGRDGSRYV. In nucleotides, the CDR3 is TGTGCCAGTAGTGGTCGGGACGGGAGTAGGTACGTC.

A few counts support this clone. This rearrangement joins TRBV19 to TRBJ1-4; D call uncertain. The CDR3 totals 14 residues. Per germline, CDR1 LNHDA and CDR2 SQIVND (reference sequence). Between the trimmed V and J ends, which lost 3 bases and 8 bases, there was a span of 13 bases. The CDR3 is CASSISLSGEKLFF. As DNA, the CDR3 is TGTGCCAGTAGTATTAGCCTCAGCGGGGAAAAACTGTTTTTT.

Only one count was recorded for this clone. Within the sample, other DNA sequences also encode this same CDR3. This chain connects TRBV3-1 (or the pseudogene TRBV3-2) to TRBJ1-3, with a possible D match to TRBD1 (5 bases). Germline V lookup: CDR1 LGHDT, CDR2 YNNKEL (reference sequence). The V end lost 0 bases, the J end lost 0 bases, and 6 bases lay between the germline ends. This CDR3 has 15 amino acids. In DNA, the CDR3 is TGTGCCAGCAGCCAAGACAGGGTCTCTGGAAACACCATATATTTT. Its protein is CASSQDRVSGNTIYF.

The chain employs TRBV7-3 and TRBJ2-3; no clear D gene. Trimming took 1 base from V and 6 from J, leaving 11 bases between them. Germline V gene lookup returns CDR1 SGHTA and CDR2 FQGTGA. This CDR3 spans 14 amino acids. In DNA form, the CDR3 reads TGTGCCAGCAGCTTAAATGGCGACAAGGATACGCAGTATTTT. Translating gives CASSLNGDKDTQYF.

The chain joins TRBV19 to TRBJ1-1; D remains unclear. The CDR3 contains 11 residues. The germline gives CDR1 LNHDA, CDR2 SQIVND (reference sequence). The V end lost 5 bases, the J end lost 4 bases, and 5 bases lay between the germline ends. This CDR3 reads CASSEGTEAFF. CDR3 coding DNA: TGTGCCAGTAGTGAGGGCACTGAAGCTTTCTTT.

The chain recombines TRBV19 with TRBJ1-1, with 7 bases aligning to TRBD1. Trimming removed 8 bases from V and 4 bases from J; junction bases left unmatched: 10. Germline V CDR1 and CDR2: LNHDA, SQIVND (reference sequence). The CDR3 length is 14 residues. CDR3 amino acids: CASRRQGDFTEAFF. CDR3 nucleotides: TGTGCCAGTCGTCGTCAGGGGGATTTCACTGAAGCTTTCTTT.

The rearrangement joins TRBV18 to TRBJ2-5, with 10 bases fitting TRBD1. The CDR3 is 15 residues long. In germline, CDR1 is KGHSH, CDR2 LQKENI. The ends lost 6 bases at V and 4 bases at J; junction bases unmatched: 8. CDR3 bases: TGTGCCAGCTCCCCCGGGACAGGGGAAGGAGAGACCCAGTACTTC. Translated, it gives CASSPGTGEGETQYF.

The chain couples TRBV14 to TRBJ1-2; TRBD1 agrees at 10 bases. The CDR3 totals 14 residues. The germline V gene encodes CDR1 SGHDN and CDR2 FVKESK. V was clipped by 2 bases and J by 4 bases; unmatched bases: 1. CDR3 coding DNA: TGTGCCAGCAGCCAACGGGACAGGGGCTATGGCTACACCTTC. It encodes CASSQRDRGYGYTF.

The rearrangement joins TRBV21-1 to TRBJ1-5; the D call TRBD1 from the table was never checked on the DNA. TRBV21-1 is termed a pseudogene. The CDR3 length is 16 residues. CDR3 nucleotide sequence: TGTGCCAGCTTTATCACAGGGGGCATGATCAATCAGCCCCAGCATTTT. This translates into CASFITGGMINQPQHF.

The chain carries TRBV27 and TRBJ1-2, with TRBD1 identical over 7 bases. Trimming took 3 bases from V and 2 from J; bases not matched to a gene: 12. This CDR3 comprises 17 residues. CDR1 is MNHEY and CDR2 is SMNVEV in the germline V gene (reference sequence). The CDR3 DNA is TGTGCCAGCAGTTTGAGGGGGCAGGGGGACTCGAACTATGGCTACACCTTC. Protein sequence: CASSLRGQGDSNYGYTF.

This chain uses TRBV12-3 or TRBV12-4 with TRBJ2-7, with D perhaps TRBD1 (5 bases). Trimming stripped 1 base from V and 8 bases from J, with 12 bases between. This CDR3 is 13 amino acids long. This chain's CDR3 is CASSLVMGPQQYF. The CDR3 DNA reads TGTGCCAGCAGTTTAGTCATGGGGCCCCAGCAGTACTTC.

The rearrangement uses TRBV9 and TRBJ2-7; TRBD1 matches 7 bases. V was pared by 3 bases and J by 4 bases, with 4 bases of the junction left unmatched. Looked up from germline, CDR1 is SGDLS and CDR2 is YYNGEE. The CDR3 totals 13 residues. The DNA for the CDR3 is TGTGCCAGCAGCGGGGGACAGCATTACGAGCAGTACTTC. This codes for CASSGGQHYEQYF.

This clone was recorded a few times. The chain recombines TRBV5-1 with TRBJ1-4; D possibly corresponds to TRBD1 (6 bases). V was shortened by 0 bases and J by 11 bases, with 17 bases between the two germline ends. The germline V gene has CDR1 SGHRS and CDR2 YFSETQ. This CDR3 has 15 residues. DNA for the CDR3: TGCGCCAGCAGCTTGGAGTCAGGGGAGATCAGGAAACTGTTTTTT. It yields the protein CASSLESGEIRKLFF.

The CDR3 bases are TGTGCCAGCAGCTTAACAGGGTGGGAGACCCAGTACTTC. This gives the protein CASSLTGWETQYF. V and J are TRBV7-2 and TRBJ2-5; a possible D gene is TRBD1 (6 bases). From germline, CDR1 is SGHTA and CDR2 FQGNSA. The CDR3 contains 13 residues. Trimming took 2 bases from V and 5 from J, leaving 9 bases between them. The whole variable domain, remainder taken from reference TRBV7-2 and TRBJ2-5, is GAGVSQSPSNKVTEKGKDVELRCDPISGHTALYWYRQSLGQGLEFLIYFQGNSAPDKSGLPSDRFSAERTGGSVSTLTIQRTQQEDSAVYLCASSLTGWETQYFGPGTRLLVL.

This chain joins TRBV7-9 and TRBJ1-6, with 7 bases that match TRBD1. The ends lost 5 bases at V and 4 bases at J; junction bases unmatched: 5. Germline V gene sequence: CDR1 SEHNR, CDR2 FQNEAQ (reference sequence). The CDR3 has 15 amino acids. CDR3 residues: CASSPSDRYNSPLHF. Written as DNA, the CDR3 is TGTGCCAGCAGCCCCTCGGACAGGTATAATTCACCCCTCCACTTT.

To note about this clone: The junction differs from germline at one of its ends, possibly a read error. The chain is built from TRBV5-8 and TRBJ2-3; 9 bases are a match to TRBD1. CDR3 size: 14 residues. Germline values: CDR1 SGHTS, CDR2 YDEGEE. CDR3 residues: CTSQGQGSTDTQYF. The CDR3 DNA reads TGTACCAGCCAGGGACAGGGAAGCACAGATACGCAGTATTTT.